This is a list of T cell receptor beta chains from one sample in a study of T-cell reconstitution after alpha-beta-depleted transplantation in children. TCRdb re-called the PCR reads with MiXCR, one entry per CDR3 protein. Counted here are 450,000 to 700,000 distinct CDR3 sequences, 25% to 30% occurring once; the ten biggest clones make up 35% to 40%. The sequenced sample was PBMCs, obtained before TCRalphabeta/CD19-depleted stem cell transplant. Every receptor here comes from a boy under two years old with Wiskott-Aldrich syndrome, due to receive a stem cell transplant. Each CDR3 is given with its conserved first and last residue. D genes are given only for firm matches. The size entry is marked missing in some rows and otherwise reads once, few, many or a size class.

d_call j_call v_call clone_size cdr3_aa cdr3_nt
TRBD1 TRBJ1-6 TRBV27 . CASSFDRGPSSSYNSPLHF TGTGCCAGCAGTTTCGACAGGGGTCCTTCGAGCTCCTATAATTCACCCCTCCACTTT
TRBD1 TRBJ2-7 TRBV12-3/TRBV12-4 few CASSGGTGVSYEQYF TGTGCCAGCAGTGGGGGGACAGGGGTCTCCTACGAGCAGTACTTC
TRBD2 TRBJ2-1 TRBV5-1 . CASSGVAGSNEQFF TGCGCCAGCAGCGGGGTAGCGGGATCAAATGAGCAGTTCTTC
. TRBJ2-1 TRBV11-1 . CASSLAGGTRNNEQFF TGTGCCAGCAGCTTAGCAGGCGGGACCAGAAACAATGAGCAGTTCTTC
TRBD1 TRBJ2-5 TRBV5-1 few CASSLTGGGETQYF TGCGCCAGCAGCCTTACAGGGGGAGGAGAGACCCAGTACTTC
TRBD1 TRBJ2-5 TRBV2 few CASIGDRPSQDF TGTGCCAGCATCGGGGACAGACCGTCCCAGGACTTC
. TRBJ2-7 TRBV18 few CASSQNTLGEQYF TGTGCCAGCTCACAGAATACTCTCGGCGAGCAGTACTTC
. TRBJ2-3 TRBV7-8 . CASSLVAPRRDVNTQYF TGTGCCAGCAGCTTAGTGGCTCCCAGGCGCGACGTGAATACGCAGTATTTT
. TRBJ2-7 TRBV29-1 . CSARGNYEQYF TGCAGCGCGCGGGGAAACTACGAGCAGTACTTC
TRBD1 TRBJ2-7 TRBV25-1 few CASSDRGLHEQYF TGTGCCAGCAGTGACAGGGGGCTCCACGAGCAGTACTTC
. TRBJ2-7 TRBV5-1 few CASSLGGGGEQYF TGCGCCAGCAGCTTGGGCGGAGGGGGCGAGCAGTACTTC
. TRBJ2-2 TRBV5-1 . CASSVDPAGELFF TGCGCCAGCAGCGTGGACCCGGCCGGGGAGCTGTTTTTT
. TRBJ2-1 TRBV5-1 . CASSLAPRTNEQFF TGCGCCAGCAGCTTGGCACCGAGGACCAATGAGCAGTTCTTC
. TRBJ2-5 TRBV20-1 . CSAPKGETQYF TGCAGTGCACCCAAAGGGGAGACCCAGTACTTC
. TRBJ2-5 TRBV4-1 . CASSQGTGETQYF TGCGCCAGCAGCCAAGGGACCGGAGAGACCCAGTACTTC
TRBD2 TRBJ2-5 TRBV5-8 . CASSAWGRGRETQYF TGTGCCAGCAGCGCCTGGGGGAGGGGTCGAGAGACCCAGTACTTC
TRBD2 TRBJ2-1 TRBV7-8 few CASSRGLVSLSEQFF TGTGCCAGCAGCAGAGGACTAGTTAGTCTTAGTGAGCAGTTCTTC
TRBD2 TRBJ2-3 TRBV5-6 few CASSPGRGGSRDTQYF TGTGCCAGCAGCCCGGGCAGAGGCGGGAGTAGGGATACGCAGTATTTT
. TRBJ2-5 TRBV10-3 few CAISEAGETQYF TGTGCCATCAGTGAGGCGGGGGAGACCCAGTACTTC